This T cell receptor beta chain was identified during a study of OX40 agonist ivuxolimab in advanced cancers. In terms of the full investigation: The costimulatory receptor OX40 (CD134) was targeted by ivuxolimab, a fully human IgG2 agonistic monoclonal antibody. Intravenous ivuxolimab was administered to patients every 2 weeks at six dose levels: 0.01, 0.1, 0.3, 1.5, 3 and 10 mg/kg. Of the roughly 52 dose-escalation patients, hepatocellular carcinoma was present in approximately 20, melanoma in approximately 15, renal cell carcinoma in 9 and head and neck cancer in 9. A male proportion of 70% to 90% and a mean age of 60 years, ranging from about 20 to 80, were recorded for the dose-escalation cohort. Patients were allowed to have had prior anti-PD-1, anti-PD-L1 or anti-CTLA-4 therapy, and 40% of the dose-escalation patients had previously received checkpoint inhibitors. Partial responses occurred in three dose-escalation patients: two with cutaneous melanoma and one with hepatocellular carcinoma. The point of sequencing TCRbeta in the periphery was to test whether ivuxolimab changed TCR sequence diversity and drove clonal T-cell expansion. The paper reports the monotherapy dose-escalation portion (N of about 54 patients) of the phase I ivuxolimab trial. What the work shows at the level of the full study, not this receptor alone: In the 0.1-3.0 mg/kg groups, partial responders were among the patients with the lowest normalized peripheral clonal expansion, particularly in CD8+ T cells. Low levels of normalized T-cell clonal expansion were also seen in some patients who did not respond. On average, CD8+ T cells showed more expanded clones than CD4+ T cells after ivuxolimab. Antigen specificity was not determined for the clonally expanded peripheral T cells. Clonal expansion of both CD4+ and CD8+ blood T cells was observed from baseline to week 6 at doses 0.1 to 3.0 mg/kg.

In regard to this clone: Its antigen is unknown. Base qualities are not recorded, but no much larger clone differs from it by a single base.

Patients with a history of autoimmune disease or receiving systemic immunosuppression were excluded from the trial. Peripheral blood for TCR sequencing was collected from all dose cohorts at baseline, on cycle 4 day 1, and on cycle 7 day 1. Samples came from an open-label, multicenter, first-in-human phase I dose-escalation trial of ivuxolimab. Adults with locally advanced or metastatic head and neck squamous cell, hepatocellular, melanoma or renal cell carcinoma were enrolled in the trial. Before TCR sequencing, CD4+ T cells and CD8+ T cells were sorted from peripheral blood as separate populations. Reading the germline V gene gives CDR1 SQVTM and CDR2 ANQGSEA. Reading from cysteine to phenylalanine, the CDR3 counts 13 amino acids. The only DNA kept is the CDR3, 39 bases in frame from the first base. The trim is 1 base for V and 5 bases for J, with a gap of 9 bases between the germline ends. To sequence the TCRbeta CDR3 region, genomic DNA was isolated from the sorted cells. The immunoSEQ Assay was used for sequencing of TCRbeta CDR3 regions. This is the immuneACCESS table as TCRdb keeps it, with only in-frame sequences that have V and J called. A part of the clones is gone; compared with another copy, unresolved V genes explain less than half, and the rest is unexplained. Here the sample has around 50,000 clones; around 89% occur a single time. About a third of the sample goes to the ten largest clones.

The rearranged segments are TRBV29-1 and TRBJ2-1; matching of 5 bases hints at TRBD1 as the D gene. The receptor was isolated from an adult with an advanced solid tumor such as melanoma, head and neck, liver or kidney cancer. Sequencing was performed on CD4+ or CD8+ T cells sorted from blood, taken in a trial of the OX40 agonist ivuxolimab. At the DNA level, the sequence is TGCAGCGTTGAAGGGGGCCTCAACAATGAGCAGTTCTTC. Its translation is CSVEGGLNNEQFF.